These 12 T cell receptor beta chains originate from one sample sequenced in a study of T cell responses to AZD1222 COVID-19 vaccine. Repertoires were generated with immunoSEQ multiplex PCR, while TCRdb's copy carries only in-frame clones and drops some. The sample carries approximately 190,000 clones, more than 80% recorded once. This material consisted of peripheral blood, taken 28 days after the second dose of the MenACWY control vaccine. The receptors were sampled from an adult who received the MenACWY meningococcal vaccine as a control.

The chain carries TRBV5-1 and TRBJ1-2; tentative D call: TRBD1 (6 bases). Deletions cut 4 bases from V and 0 bases from J, with 13 bases between. Germline V gene data show CDR1 as SGHRS and CDR2 as YFSETQ. The CDR3 covers 15 residues. Here the CDR3 reads CASSLGQSANYGYTF. For the CDR3, the DNA is TGCGCCAGCAGCCTAGGACAGTCAGCTAACTATGGCTACACCTTC.

DNA of the CDR3: TGTGCCACCAGCAGAGAAGGGCGAGATACGCAGTATTTT. Residues: CATSREGRDTQYF. V is TRBV15 and J is TRBJ2-3, with D hard to call. V shed 0 bases and J shed 5 bases, with 6 bases lying between them. The length of the CDR3 is 13 residues. Germline V gives CDR1 LNHNV, CDR2 YYDKDF (reference sequence).

This clone was detected a few times. The chain employs TRBV14 and TRBJ2-7; D not certain. V gave up 2 bases and J gave up 10 bases, with 12 bases separating them. The CDR3 has 12 amino acids. In germline, CDR1 is SGHDN, CDR2 FVKESK. For the CDR3, the DNA is TGTGCCAGCAGCCAAACACCGGCCCTTCAGTACTTC. Translated, it gives CASSQTPALQYF.

The CDR3 sequence is CSARIIETQYF. Written as DNA, the CDR3 is TGCAGTGCTAGGATCATAGAGACCCAGTACTTC. V usage is TRBV20-1 and J usage is TRBJ2-5; D is ambiguous. The V gene lost 3 bases and the J gene lost 4 bases, with 6 bases spanning the gap. This CDR3 is built from 11 residues. In germline, CDR1 is DFQATT, CDR2 SNEGSKA (reference sequence).

This chain joins TRBV7-2 and TRBJ2-7, with 7 positions matching TRBD1. Germline V gives CDR1 SGHTA, CDR2 FQGNSA. Trimming at V came to 4 bases and at J to 3 bases, leaving 9 bases not matched to a gene. The CDR3 spans 15 residues. For the CDR3, the DNA is TGTGCCAGCAGCTGGGTGACTGGGACAGACTACGAGCAGTACTTC. Translating gives CASSWVTGTDYEQYF.

V gene TRBV6-5 combines with J gene TRBJ1-2; D gene unclear. Germline V gene lookup returns CDR1 MNHEY and CDR2 SVGAGI. V lost 7 bases, J lost 2 bases, and 14 bases lay in between. This CDR3 region has 14 residues. CDR3 nucleotides: TGTGCCAGCAAAGAGGACGGCCAAAACTATGGCTACACCTTC. Its protein product is CASKEDGQNYGYTF.

The chain carries TRBV4-3 and TRBJ2-2; TRBD1 aligns across 11 bases. Germline V gene sequence: CDR1 LGHNA, CDR2 YSLEER. The CDR3 extends over 16 amino acids. V was clipped by 1 base and J by 3 bases; unmatched bases: 1. The CDR3 DNA is TGCGCCAGCAGCCAAGCGGGACAGGGGGACACCGGGGAGCTGTTTTTT. Its translation is CASSQAGQGDTGELFF.

This clone was seen once. The CDR3 DNA reads TGCAGCGTAAGGGGAGGGCAGTTCCTCGGCACTGAAGCTTTCTTT. Protein product: CSVRGGQFLGTEAFF. This sequence joins TRBV29-1 and TRBJ1-1; D might be TRBD1 (5 bases). CDR3 length equals 15 residues. V lost 6 bases and J 4 bases, leaving 21 bases between the germline ends. From germline, CDR1 is SQVTM and CDR2 ANQGSEA.

J is TRBJ1-1 and V is TRBV5-6, with 8 positions matching TRBD1. Germline CDR1 reads SGHDT; CDR2 reads YYEEEE. The CDR3 contains 17 residues. Losses at the gene ends were 0 bases for V and 0 bases for J; bases not matched to a gene: 7. This CDR3 is CASSLAGTGHMNTEAFF. CDR3 nucleotides: TGTGCCAGCAGCTTGGCGGGGACAGGACACATGAACACTGAAGCTTTCTTT.

The chain is built from TRBV19 and TRBJ2-2; D may be TRBD1 (6 bases). The germline CDR1 and CDR2 sequences are LNHDA and SQIVND (reference sequence). The CDR3 spans 15 residues. The germline V and J ends were trimmed by 7 bases and 1 base, with 13 bases remaining between them. This CDR3 is CASKRQEGNTGELFF. The CDR3, as DNA: TGTGCCAGTAAAAGACAGGAAGGGAACACCGGGGAGCTGTTTTTT.

The chain is built from TRBV9 and TRBJ1-5, with TRBD1 matching 7 bases. There are 14 residues in the CDR3. Germline CDR1 SGDLS, CDR2 YYNGEE. With 7 bases clipped from V and 2 bases from J, the junction kept 6 bases outside the gene matches. The CDR3 bases are TGTGCCAGCGCGACAGGGAATGGCAATCAGCCCCAGCATTTT. This encodes CASATGNGNQPQHF.

The rearrangement links TRBV27 to TRBJ2-3; 10 nucleotides agree with TRBD1. V lost 5 bases, J lost 5 bases, and 7 bases stayed unmatched. CDR3 length: 15 residues. CDR1 is MNHEY, CDR2 SMNVEV, per germline (reference sequence). CDR3 loop: CASSQGQGRIDTQYF. CDR3 bases: TGTGCCAGCAGTCAGGGACAGGGGAGAATAGATACGCAGTATTTT.